This is a list of T cell receptor beta chains from one sample in a study of cytomegalovirus exposure and HLA in healthy donors. Sequencing was performed with immunoSEQ multiplex PCR; in TCRdb, only in-frame clones are kept and a portion is missing. Of some 150,000 clones listed, around three quarters are singletons. The sample comprised PBMCs. The source of these receptors is a man under 40 in good health and CMV-seropositive. Each CDR3 is given with its conserved first and last residue. The D gene is left open where the match is weak. Rows give clone size only sometimes, using once, few, many, or a class for an expanded clone.

TRBV19	NA	TRBJ2-3	NA	TGTGCCAGCGGGGAGCAGGGCACAGATACGCAGTATTTT	CASGEQGTDTQYF
TRBV6-1	NA	TRBJ2-6	NA	TGTGCCAGCAGTGAGGGTCAGGGGCCTGGGGCCAACGTCCTGACTTTC	CASSEGQGPGANVLTF
TRBV4-1	NA	TRBJ2-2	TRBD2	TGCGCCAGCAGCCCGCTCGCGGGGGGTAGGACCGGGGAGCTGTTTTTT	CASSPLAGGRTGELFF
TRBV7-9	NA	TRBJ2-7	TRBD2	TGTGCCAGCAGCCCCTCGGGGGGGGCCGGGGGCGAGCAGTACTTC	CASSPSGGAGGEQYF
TRBV15	NA	TRBJ1-4	TRBD1	TGTGCCACCAGCAAAGGACAGGGGGCCTCGAGGACTAATGAAAAACTGTTTTTT	CATSKGQGASRTNEKLFF
TRBV30	NA	TRBJ2-2	TRBD2	TGTGCCTGGCGGACGGGGGGGAACACCGGGGAGCTGTTTTTT	CAWRTGGNTGELFF
TRBV6-1	NA	TRBJ2-3	NA	TGTGCCAGCAGTGACGCGGGGTCTAGCACAGATACGCAGTATTTT	CASSDAGSSTDTQYF
TRBV7-9	NA	TRBJ1-4	TRBD1	TGTGCCAGCAGCCGTCCGACAGGGCAGAATGAAAAACTGTTTTTT	CASSRPTGQNEKLFF
TRBV28	NA	TRBJ2-3	NA	TGTGCCAGCAAAGAAGGGGCCGGCACAGATACGCAGTATTTT	CASKEGAGTDTQYF
TRBV5-1	NA	TRBJ1-2	TRBD1	TGCGCCAGCAGCTCACAGGGGGAGGGAGGCTACACCTTC	CASSSQGEGGYTF
TRBV2	few	TRBJ2-7	NA	TGTGCCAGCAGTGAAGTTTACCGAGACGGGACCTACGAGCAGTACTTC	CASSEVYRDGTYEQYF
TRBV7-9	NA	TRBJ1-1	NA	TGTGCCAGCAGCCTAGGACAGTCTGAAGCTTTCTTT	CASSLGQSEAFF
TRBV5-4	few	TRBJ1-6	NA	TGTGCCAGCAGCTTGGGAGGGTATCACAATTCACCCCTCCACTTT	CASSLGGYHNSPLHF
TRBV6-6	NA	TRBJ1-4	TRBD1	TGTGCCAGCACACCCCGGGACAGGGGTAATGAAAAACTGTTTTTT	CASTPRDRGNEKLFF
TRBV6-1	NA	TRBJ1-4	TRBD1	TGTGCCAGCAGTTCGGGACAGAAGAATGAAAAACTGTTTTTT	CASSSGQKNEKLFF
TRBV5-4	few	TRBJ2-1	TRBD1	TGTGCCAGCAGCTACCGGGACAGGGCCTTCGGGAATGAGCAGTTCTTC	CASSYRDRAFGNEQFF
TRBV11-2	NA	TRBJ1-2	TRBD1	TGTGCCAGCAGGACGCCGGGACAGGGCTGGAAGTATGGCTACACCTTC	CASRTPGQGWKYGYTF
TRBV2	few	TRBJ2-3	NA	TGTGCCAGCAGTTCGGTGGGGAGGCATACGCAGTATTTT	CASSSVGRHTQYF
TRBV6-5	NA	TRBJ2-7	TRBD1	TGTGCCAGCAGCAAACGGGACAGGGGAACCTACGAGCAGTACTTC	CASSKRDRGTYEQYF
TRBV30	few	TRBJ1-1	NA	TGTGCCTGGACGGCGGTGAACACTGAAGCTTTCTTT	CAWTAVNTEAFF
TRBV5-1	NA	TRBJ2-2	NA	TGCGCCAGCAGCTTGGAGGGCGGGTTAACCTACGGGGAGCTGTTTTTT	CASSLEGGLTYGELFF
TRBV6-5	once	TRBJ2-5	NA	TGTGCCAGCAGTTACACTTTCGGACAGCAAGAGACCCAGTACTTC	CASSYTFGQQETQYF
TRBV2	NA	TRBJ1-1	NA	TGTGCCAGCAGTGAAGGCGAGGTCCCGAACACTGAAGCTTTCTTT	CASSEGEVPNTEAFF
TRBV5-4	NA	TRBJ2-4	NA	TGTGCCAGCAGCTTGCCGGGAAAAAACATTCAGTACTTC	CASSLPGKNIQYF
TRBV4-1	NA	TRBJ2-7	TRBD2	TGCGCCAGCAGCCAAGTGACTAGCGGGGCATCCTACGAGCAGTACTTC	CASSQVTSGASYEQYF
TRBV5-4	few	TRBJ1-3	NA	TGTGCCAGCGGGCCCCAGGGGCTCGGAAACACCATATATTTT	CASGPQGLGNTIYF
TRBV19	few	TRBJ1-1	TRBD1	TGTGCCAGTAGTCCCGGCCGGGACAGAAGGACCCACGCTGAAGCTTTCTTT	CASSPGRDRRTHAEAFF
TRBV18	once	TRBJ2-7	NA	TGTGCCAGCTTTTCCGTTGGGGGCCCCTACGAGCAGTACTTC	CASFSVGGPYEQYF
TRBV5-1	NA	TRBJ1-4	NA	TGCGCCAGCAGCTTGGCCGCGGGTGGCGAAAAACTGTTTTTT	CASSLAAGGEKLFF
TRBV7-6	once	TRBJ2-5	TRBD2	TGTGCCAGCAGCCCTACTAGCGGAGTTGAGACCCAGTACTTC	CASSPTSGVETQYF
TRBV7-9	NA	TRBJ2-7	NA	TGTGCCAGCAGCCTGACAGGTTACGAGCAGTACTTC	CASSLTGYEQYF
TRBV4-1	few	TRBJ2-7	TRBD1	TGCGCCAGCAGCGACAGGGATATTTCCTACGAGCAGTACTTC	CASSDRDISYEQYF
TRBV19	NA	TRBJ1-1	TRBD1	TGTGCCAGTGGGACAGCGACGTACCTGAACACTGAAGCTTTCTTT	CASGTATYLNTEAFF
TRBV6-5	NA	TRBJ2-7	TRBD1	TGTGCCAGCAGTTACCGGGACAGGGGTCTGTACGAGCAGTACTTC	CASSYRDRGLYEQYF
TRBV10-1	NA	TRBJ2-2	TRBD2	TGCGCCAGCAGTCCGGGACTAGGCTTATCCGGGGAGCTGTTTTTT	CASSPGLGLSGELFF
TRBV7-9	NA	TRBJ2-5	TRBD2	TGTGCCAGCAGCTTAGGGACTAGCGGTAGAGGGACAAGAGACCCAGGCAACTTC	CASSLGTSGRGTRDPGNF
TRBV10-2	NA	TRBJ2-7	NA	TGCGCCAGCAGTGAGTCGGGGGGGCTCTACGAGCAGTACTTC	CASSESGGLYEQYF
TRBV11-2	NA	TRBJ2-7	NA	TGTGCCAGCAGATCCCTGGACAGCATTCGAAAGCAGTACTTC	CASRSLDSIRKQYF
TRBV11-2	few	TRBJ2-1	TRBD1	TGTGCCAGCAGCTTACGGGGACAGGTTACCTACAATGAGCAGTTCTTC	CASSLRGQVTYNEQFF
TRBV10-1	NA	TRBJ1-4	NA	TGCGCCAGCAGTGAGTCGTCAGGGGACGAAAAACTGTTTTTT	CASSESSGDEKLFF
TRBV6-4	few	TRBJ2-3	TRBD2	TGTGCCAGCAGTGAGTCAGCGGGGGGGCCTCATACGCAGTATTTT	CASSESAGGPHTQYF
TRBV5-1	NA	TRBJ2-7	NA	TGCGCCAGCAGCTTGGTTTCTAACCCCTACGAGCAGTACTTC	CASSLVSNPYEQYF
TRBV6-1	NA	TRBJ2-1	TRBD2	TGTGCCACCTCTAGCGGGGGGTACAATGAGCAGTTCTTC	CATSSGGYNEQFF
TRBV5-1	NA	TRBJ1-1	NA	TGCGCCAGCAGCTTGCAGAATATGAACACTGAAGCTTTCTTT	CASSLQNMNTEAFF
TRBV27	NA	TRBJ2-5	TRBD1	TGTGCCAGCAGTTTAACCGGACAGGGCTTGGGTGAGACCCAGTACTTC	CASSLTGQGLGETQYF
TRBV5-4	few	TRBJ1-1	TRBD1	TGTGCCAGCAGCGACGAACAGGGGAGGTATCAGAACACTGAAGCTTTCTTT	CASSDEQGRYQNTEAFF
TRBV19	NA	TRBJ1-1	TRBD1	TGTGCCAGTAGTCCCTACCCAACAGGGGACACTGAAGCTTTCTTT	CASSPYPTGDTEAFF
TRBV4-1	NA	TRBJ2-3	TRBD2	TGCGCCAGCAGCCAAGACCTACTAGCGGGGGCCGGTCATACGCAGTATTTT	CASSQDLLAGAGHTQYF
TRBV6-5	NA	TRBJ2-3	TRBD2	TGTGCCAGCAGGGCGGGCGGGGGGTTTGCAGATACGCAGTATTTT	CASRAGGGFADTQYF
TRBV10-3	NA	TRBJ1-6	NA	TGTGCCATCACCGCGGACAGTGCCTATAATTCACCCCTCCACTTT	CAITADSAYNSPLHF
TRBV5-4	NA	TRBJ2-7	TRBD1	TGTGCCAGCAGCCCCCCGGGACAGGGGCCCTACGAGCAGTACTTC	CASSPPGQGPYEQYF
TRBV7-2	NA	TRBJ1-5	TRBD1	TGTGCCAGCAGCATACGGACAGGCCCCAATCAGCCCCAGCATTTT	CASSIRTGPNQPQHF
TRBV19	NA	TRBJ2-7	TRBD2	TGTGCCAGTACAGAGGGACTAGCGGGGACCTCCCAGTACTTC	CASTEGLAGTSQYF
TRBV28	NA	TRBJ2-3	TRBD2	TGTGCCAGCAGTTTAACGACTAGCGGATACACAGATACGCAGTATTTT	CASSLTTSGYTDTQYF
TRBV30	few	TRBJ1-5	NA	TGTGCCTGGGCGGGGGGGGCGGTTAGCAATCAGCCCCAGCATTTT	CAWAGGAVSNQPQHF
TRBV6-5	NA	TRBJ2-7	NA	TGTGCCAGCAGTTACGGGTCAGAACTATACTTC	CASSYGSELYF
TRBV14	NA	TRBJ2-3	NA	TGTGCCAGCAGCCAAGCAGGGGCAGATACGCAGTATTTT	CASSQAGADTQYF
TRBV2	NA	TRBJ1-3	NA	TGTGCCAGCTGCCTATCAGGGGCGTTAACTGGAAACACCATATATTTT	CASCLSGALTGNTIYF
TRBV5-1	NA	TRBJ2-7	NA	TGCGCCAGCAGCTTGGTTTCAGGGGGGAACTACGAGCAGTACTTC	CASSLVSGGNYEQYF